These 9 T cell receptor beta chains originate from one sample sequenced in a study of shared clonotypes between healthy human individuals. Generated by immunoSEQ multiplex PCR, the TCRdb table keeps only in-frame clones and is missing some. Among 85,000 to 100,000 clones listed, over 60% were seen once. The sample consisted of memory CD8+ T cells sorted from blood. Subset defined: CD45RO+ cells pooled with CCR7-negative TemRA cells. Receptor source: a young man in good health.

This rearrangement joins TRBV18 to TRBJ2-7, with no clear D. The CDR3 runs 12 residues. The germline V gene encodes CDR1 KGHSH and CDR2 LQKENI. V was shortened by 2 bases and J by 6 bases, with 8 bases between the two germline ends. This CDR3 reads CASSPGLGEQYF. The CDR3 DNA sequence: TGTGCCAGCTCACCAGGGCTGGGCGAGCAGTACTTC.

The chain has TRBV29-1 and TRBJ2-1; TRBD2 aligns across 10 bases. CDR3 length equals 16 residues. Germline CDR1 is SQVTM and CDR2 is ANQGSEA. The V gene end was trimmed by 1 base and the J gene end by 7 bases; junction bases not matched to a gene: 10. The DNA for the CDR3 is TGCAGCGTTGAAGGTGGGCTAGCGGGAGCAAGGAATGAGCAGTTCTTC. Amino acid sequence: CSVEGGLAGARNEQFF.

This clone appeared a few times. This chain connects TRBV9 to TRBJ1-2; D call uncertain. V lost 5 bases, J lost 8 bases, and 10 bases lay in between. The CDR3 loop spans 11 amino acids. Germline values: CDR1 SGDLS, CDR2 YYNGEE. The CDR3: CASRRGSGYTF. In nucleotides, the CDR3 is TGTGCCAGCAGACGGGGAAGCGGCTACACCTTC. Full variable domain (rest looked up from reference TRBV9 and TRBJ1-2): DSGVTQTPKHLITATGQRVTLRCSPRSGDLSVYWYQQSLDQGLQFLIQYYNGEERAKGNILERFSAQQFPDLHSELNLSSLELGDSALYFCASRRGSGYTFGSGTRLTVV.

This clone was seen once. The chain joins TRBV4-2 to TRBJ2-7; TRBD2 might be the D (6 bases). This CDR3 is 13 amino acids long. Trimming removed 1 base at V and 5 bases at J, with 9 bases between. Looked up from germline, CDR1 is LGHNA and CDR2 is YNFKEQ. CDR3 residues: CASSQAGENEQYF. The CDR3 DNA follows: TGTGCCAGCAGCCAAGCGGGAGAGAACGAGCAGTACTTC.

The chain combines TRBV28 with TRBJ2-5, with 7 bases aligning to TRBD1. With 5 bases clipped from V and 5 bases from J, the junction kept 8 bases outside the gene matches. Germline assignment: CDR1 MDHEN and CDR2 SYDVKM. The CDR3 has 14 amino acids. The CDR3, as DNA: TGTGCCAGCAGTCCGAGACAGGGTCGGGAGACCCAGTACTTC. Protein product: CASSPRQGRETQYF.

This chain links TRBV7-2 with TRBJ2-7, with 8 bases lining up with TRBD2. Germline V lookup: CDR1 SGHTA, CDR2 FQGNSA. V lost 5 bases to trimming and J lost 6 bases; unmatched junction nucleotides: 6. This CDR3 contains 13 residues. The chain's CDR3 is CASSPGLAGEQYF. CDR3 nucleotides: TGTGCCAGCAGCCCCGGACTAGCCGGCGAGCAGTACTTC.

A single count supports this clone. V usage is TRBV7-2 and J usage is TRBJ2-3; 12 nucleotides line up with TRBD2. V lost 5 bases to trimming and J lost 4 bases; unmatched junction nucleotides: 4. Germline V gives CDR1 SGHTA, CDR2 FQGNSA. The CDR3 consists of 15 residues. CDR3 amino acids: CASSMTSGRADTQYF. The CDR3 nucleotides are TGTGCCAGCAGCATGACTAGCGGGAGAGCAGATACGCAGTATTTT.

This clone has ten or more counts. V and J are TRBV6-1 and TRBJ2-6, with D unclear. Trimming left V 2 bases short and J 0 bases short, with 5 bases between. The germline V gene encodes CDR1 MNHNS and CDR2 SASEGT. This CDR3 has 15 amino acids. In nucleotides, the CDR3 is TGTGCCAGCAGTGAAACCCCCTCTGGGGCCAACGTCCTGACTTTC. Translating it yields CASSETPSGANVLTF.

This clone was seen many times. The gene calls are TRBV18 and TRBJ2-7, with TRBD1 identical over 7 bases. Per germline, CDR1 KGHSH and CDR2 LQKENI. With V trimmed by 3 bases and J by 4 bases, 15 bases remained unmatched. The length of the CDR3 is 17 residues. The CDR3 DNA is TGTGCCAGCTCACCCGACTCCATCCTGGACAGGCGTTACGAGCAGTACTTC. It yields the protein CASSPDSILDRRYEQYF.